The entry below gives a single TCR beta chain sequence along with its context. The V gene's germline CDR1 is SGHNT and CDR2 YENEEA. Trimming pared 0 bases from V and 4 bases from J, leaving 23 bases between. The CDR3 consists of 19 residues. The sample comes from a study of blood T cell repertoires in COVID-19. About the study: Donors in the United States, Italy and Spain gave samples during acute or convalescent COVID-19.

Per the original methods: The authors estimated nucleated cell counts from reference gene primer amplification. Generated by immunoSEQ multiplex PCR, the TCRdb table keeps only in-frame clones and is missing some. V and J calls and clone size are copied from that table; D and trimming were computed from the DNA. The sample has about 200,000 clones, approximately 90% seen once. Sequencing was carried out using peripheral blood. J is TRBJ2-3 and V is TRBV11-3, with D tentatively TRBD1 (5 bases). This sequence was found in a man aged 55 to 69 with COVID-19, enrolled during active disease. CDR3 in amino acids: CASSLDLAGPHESADTQYF. CDR3 nucleotide sequence: TGTGCCAGCAGCTTAGATCTGGCAGGGCCCCACGAGAGTGCAGATACGCAGTATTTT.